This T cell receptor (beta chain) was recorded in a study of blood T cell repertoires in COVID-19. About the study: The cDNA or gDNA used as material had been derived from T cells, B-cell-depleted T cells, or PBMCs.

Per the study methods: Using reference gene primer amplification, nucleated cell counts were estimated. Profiled with immunoSEQ multiplex PCR; TCRdb holds only in-frame clones, not every one. V and J calls and clone size follow that table, whereas D and trimming were derived from the DNA. There are 65,000 to 95,000 clones in the sample; roughly 92% occur only once, and 2% to 3% lies in the top ten. The CDR3 has 18 residues. Germline values: CDR1 LNHDA, CDR2 SQIVND (reference sequence). V lost 5 bases and J lost 6; bases outside the gene matches: 16. Seattle enrolled patients during active infection and tracked them longitudinally.

The sequenced sample was peripheral blood. This receptor was taken from a man in his fifties or sixties with COVID-19, enrolled during active disease. The V call is TRBV19, the J call TRBJ2-2; 9 bases fit TRBD2. CDR3 amino acids: CASSSGLAGPKVAGELFF. The CDR3, as DNA: TGTGCCAGTAGTTCAGGGCTAGCGGGACCCAAGGTGGCCGGGGAGCTGTTTTTT.